This TCR beta chain was captured by sequencing in a study of cytomegalovirus exposure and HLA in healthy donors. This PCR relied on a set of 60 Vbeta primers and 13 Jbeta primers. This table comes from immunoSEQ multiplex PCR, and its TCRdb copy is limited to in-frame clones, with some not included. Here the sample spans 100,000 to 150,000 clones, roughly 80% being singletons. The sequence derives from a boy aged 5-17 years in good health and CMV-seronegative. The specimen sequenced was PBMCs.

The CDR3 DNA sequence: TGTGCCTGGAGTAGAGGGGGGGTCCAAGAGACCCAGTACTTC. It is translated as CAWSRGGVQETQYF. The chain employs TRBV30 and TRBJ2-5; D may be TRBD2 (7 bases). The CDR3 is made up of 14 amino acids. V lost 2 bases, J lost 1 base, and 11 bases lay in between. CDR1 is GTSNPN and CDR2 is SVGIG in the germline V gene (reference sequence).